These 4 T cell receptor beta chains originate from one sample sequenced in a study of blood T cells in healthy people across ages. For the second PCR, which ran for roughly 6 to 11 cycles, a sample-barcoded 5' primer and a J-beta primer mix were used. TCRdb passed the 5' RACE reads through MiXCR, listing each CDR3 protein once. This table has some 1.4 million distinct CDR3 sequences, 35% to 45% appearing once. Specimen: blood. Source of these receptors: a woman younger than 30 in good health.

The rearrangement links TRBV15 to TRBJ2-3, with D perhaps being TRBD1 or TRBD2 (5 bases each). This CDR3 is 17 amino acids long. Germline loops: CDR1 LNHNV, CDR2 YYDKDF (reference sequence). V shed 5 bases and J shed 1 base, with 19 bases lying between them. The DNA of the CDR3 is TGTGCCACCAGCCCCGGCCTTGGGGGTGGGCGCACAGATACGCAGTATTTT. It encodes CATSPGLGGGRTDTQYF.

The rearrangement joins TRBV7-2 to TRBJ2-7, with D unclear. The CDR3 spans 15 residues. Trimming left V 0 bases short and J 2 bases short, with 11 bases between. From germline, CDR1 is SGHTA and CDR2 FQGNSA. In DNA, the CDR3 is TGTGCCAGCAGCTTAGCGTACGGCTTACCCTACGAGCAGTACTTC. Encoded protein: CASSLAYGLPYEQYF. The full variable domain, rest sourced from reference TRBV7-2 and TRBJ2-7, is GAGVSQSPSNKVTEKGKDVELRCDPISGHTALYWYRQSLGQGLEFLIYFQGNSAPDKSGLPSDRFSAERTGGSVSTLTIQRTQQEDSAVYLCASSLAYGLPYEQYFGPGTRLTVT.

The chain combines TRBV18 with TRBJ2-3; 8 positions agree with TRBD1. The CDR3 spans 15 residues. CDR1 is KGHSH, CDR2 LQKENI, per germline. J was trimmed by 5 bases and V by 4 bases; bases with no gene match: 8. The CDR3: CASSRQGQVEDTQYF. The CDR3 DNA is TGTGCCAGCTCACGACAGGGGCAGGTGGAAGATACGCAGTATTTT.

As for this clonotype: At one end, the junction sequence differs from germline, possibly due to a read error. The J gene is TRBJ1-2, the V gene TRBV6-5; D ambiguous. This CDR3 comprises 16 residues. The V gene's germline CDR1 is MNHEY and CDR2 SVGAGI. CDR3 in amino acids: CANSITDRQFHYGYTF. CDR3 sequence (DNA): TGTGCCAACAGTATAACCGACCGCCAGTTCCACTATGGCTACACCTTC.